Listed below are T cell receptor beta chains from one sample, sequenced in a study of T cells in Graves' hyperthyroidism and ophthalmopathy. A single record per CDR3 protein comes from TCRdb applying MiXCR to the multiplex PCR reads. Among 450,000 to 700,000 distinct CDR3 sequences listed, roughly 50% were seen once. The sample taken for sequencing was peripheral blood or thyroid tissue (not recorded which). The origin of the receptors is a woman between 18 and 29 years old with Graves' hyperthyroidism. The conserved cysteine and the conserved F or W are not part of the CDR3 here.

V	J	CDR3
TRBV2	TRBJ1-5	ASSETGGGQPQH
TRBV7-2	TRBJ2-7	ASTFIGRIYEQY
TRBV9	TRBJ2-7	ASSVGGPEREQY
TRBV20-1	TRBJ2-7	SAEETSGTVIHYEQY
TRBV18	TRBJ1-3	ASSRGTGNTIY
TRBV12-3/TRBV12-4	TRBJ1-2	ASSSRTGGPSNYGYT
TRBV20-1	TRBJ2-7	SARDGGGDINEQY
TRBV2	TRBJ1-4	ASIAGGAGVNEKLF
TRBV20-1	TRBJ2-3	SARVGTGGKTDTQY
TRBV7-9	TRBJ2-7	ASSLTGQGLSEQY
TRBV6-5	TRBJ1-5	ASRTYQPQH
TRBV4-1	TRBJ1-1	ASSQARGANTEAF
TRBV12-3/TRBV12-4	TRBJ2-2	ASNRDRVHTGELF
TRBV9	TRBJ1-5	ASSVGSGNQPQH
TRBV2	TRBJ2-3	ASMTGWGTDTQY
TRBV6-5	TRBJ1-2	AGSYSILNLYGYT
TRBV20-1	TRBJ1-3	SAREARGHVGSGNTIY
TRBV20-1	TRBJ2-4	SARATGTHENIQY
TRBV12-3/TRBV12-4	TRBJ2-3	ASSLGQETDTQY
TRBV7-9	TRBJ2-2	ASSLEGGSGATGELF
TRBV5-1	TRBJ1-2	ASSLAEGEYYGYT
TRBV30	TRBJ2-5	AWSVLGRETQY
TRBV19	TRBJ1-1	ARDGREDGTEAF
TRBV2	TRBJ1-5	ASRMTGEPQH
TRBV12-3/TRBV12-4	TRBJ1-5	ASSFRRFSNQPQH
TRBV20-1	TRBJ2-5	SAQPGQPFGPQY
TRBV4-1	TRBJ1-2	ASSQGQGGGYGYT
TRBV20-1	TRBJ1-5	SASYGTGDQPQH
TRBV5-4	TRBJ2-3	ASSPSGTGYADTQY
TRBV2	TRBJ1-2	ARGLTGDHGYT
TRBV7-2	TRBJ2-7	ASSDRTGSSYEQY
TRBV10-3	TRBJ2-3	AISERTRGTDTQY
TRBV5-1	TRBJ2-3	ASSLRQRTDTQY
TRBV7-8	.	ASSSFSWNEQF
TRBV9	TRBJ2-7	ASSLGDRSNSEQY
TRBV20-1	TRBJ2-2	SASNEPVAGELF
TRBV7-9	TRBJ1-2	ASSKPNRDGYT
TRBV7-9	TRBJ2-3	ASSQEMGTQC
TRBV20-1	TRBJ1-1	SARPGPPNTEAF
TRBV19	TRBJ2-1	ASWRDNEQF
TRBV2	TRBJ2-3	ASSETWGGVGTDTQY